Each of the 9 T cell receptor beta chains below was sequenced from the same sample in a study of blood T cell repertoires in COVID-19. Method: immunoSEQ multiplex PCR; TCRdb's copy keeps in-frame clones and lacks some. The data show fewer than 600,000 clones, 89% seen once. The sample was peripheral blood. The receptors come from a man between 18 and 29 years old with COVID-19, enrolled during active disease.

V and J are TRBV5-4 and TRBJ1-2; 11 nucleotides match TRBD1. Per germline, CDR1 SGHNT and CDR2 YYREEE (reference sequence). There are 14 residues in the CDR3. The trim removed 4 bases at V and 8 bases at J, leaving 7 bases unmatched. This CDR3 is CASSLGQGAGGYTF. Here the CDR3 DNA reads TGTGCCAGCAGCCTCGGACAGGGGGCAGGGGGCTACACCTTC.

The chain carries TRBV28 and TRBJ1-6, with D perhaps matching TRBD1 (6 bases). The CDR3 loop spans 15 amino acids. Germline CDR1 MDHEN, CDR2 SYDVKM. The ends were cut back, 6 bases at V and 5 bases at J, with 14 bases in the middle. The CDR3 spells CASRETGGNNSPLHF. CDR3 bases: TGTGCCAGCAGAGAGACAGGAGGCAATAATTCACCCCTCCACTTT.

The chain uses TRBV9 and TRBJ1-1, with TRBD1 as a possible D gene (6 bases). Trimming took 4 bases from V and 6 from J, leaving 13 bases between them. CDR3 size: 13 residues. Germline assignment: CDR1 SGDLS and CDR2 YYNGEE. The CDR3 sequence: CASSSTGRAEAFF. Here the CDR3 DNA reads TGTGCCAGCAGCTCGACAGGTAGGGCTGAAGCTTTCTTT.

The chain links TRBV5-1 to TRBJ1-2; D possibly corresponds to TRBD1 (6 bases). There are 17 residues in the CDR3. V lost 1 base to trimming and J lost 7 bases, with 23 bases between them. Germline CDR1 reads SGHRS; CDR2 reads YFSETQ. CDR3 region: CASSLLWTVSDIFGYTF. The CDR3 nucleotides read TGCGCCAGCAGCTTGTTATGGACAGTTAGCGACATCTTTGGCTACACCTTC.

The rearrangement links TRBV2 to TRBJ2-1; D is unclear. V shed 2 bases and J shed 3 bases, with 8 bases lying between them. Per the germline V gene, CDR1 is SNHLY and CDR2 is FYNNEI. The CDR3 sequence is 14 residues long. In DNA, the CDR3 is TGTGCCAGCAGTGAACTAGATTACTACAATGAGCAGTTCTTC. It is translated as CASSELDYYNEQFF. Complete variable domain (other parts from reference TRBV2 and TRBJ2-1): EPEVTQTPSHQVTQMGQEVILRCVPISNHLYFYWYRQILGQKVEFLVSFYNNEISEKSEIFDDQFSVERPDGSNFTLKIRSTKLEDSAMYFCASSELDYYNEQFFGPGTRLTVL.

This chain connects TRBV29-1 to TRBJ2-3; D gene uncertain. This CDR3 is 14 amino acids long. Germline loops: CDR1 SQVTM, CDR2 ANQGSEA. V shed 4 bases and J shed 0 bases, with 11 bases lying between them. The CDR3 DNA is TGCAGCGTTGGTCCTAGGAGTAGCACAGATACGCAGTATTTT. Protein product: CSVGPRSSTDTQYF.

The gene calls are TRBV19 and TRBJ2-6; tentative D call: TRBD2 (6 bases). With 6 bases removed from V and 2 bases from J, the gap between germline ends came to 11 bases. Germline values: CDR1 LNHDA, CDR2 SQIVND (reference sequence). CDR3 length: 15 residues. DNA of the CDR3: TGTGCCAGTAGAGAGGAGGGCACTGGGGCCAACGTCCTGACTTTC. This sequence encodes CASREEGTGANVLTF.

This clone occurred many times. The chain combines TRBV11-3 with TRBJ2-7; a weak D match, TRBD2 (6 bases). Germline loops: CDR1 SGHNT, CDR2 YENEEA. The CDR3 runs to 14 residues. V was trimmed by 5 bases and J by 0 bases, leaving 11 bases between them. Written as DNA, the CDR3 is TGTGCCAGCAGCGTGAGCGGGCTCTCCTACGAGCAGTACTTC. Amino acid sequence: CASSVSGLSYEQYF.

This clone appeared a few times. The rearrangement links TRBV19 to TRBJ2-2; 7 bases are shared with TRBD1. Germline V gene sequence: CDR1 LNHDA, CDR2 SQIVND (reference sequence). The CDR3 covers 16 residues. V was clipped by 0 bases and J by 3 bases; unmatched bases: 4. CDR3 coding DNA: TGTGCCAGTAGTATAGATCACAGGGGTTACACCGGGGAGCTGTTTTTT. Translating it yields CASSIDHRGYTGELFF. Using reference TRBV19 and TRBJ2-2 for the parts outside the CDR3, the full variable domain is DGGITQSPKYLFRKEGQNVTLSCEQNLNHDAMYWYRQDPGQGLRLIYYSQIVNDFQKGDIAEGYSVSREKKESFPLTVTSAQKNPTAFYLCASSIDHRGYTGELFFGEGSRLTVL.